The T cell receptor (beta chain) described here comes from a study of sequential checkpoint blockade in melanoma. Background on the study: Patients were randomized 1:1 to nivolumab-then-ipilimumab or ipilimumab-then-nivolumab first-line.

The treatment was: randomized to nivolumab then ipilimumab (arm A) or the reverse (arm B). Between the trimmed V and J ends, which lost 7 bases and 4 bases, there was a span of 14 bases. The CDR3 loop spans 13 amino acids. Germline CDR1 is SGHRS and CDR2 is YFSETQ. The repertoire was sequenced with immunoSEQ multiplex PCR; TCRdb's copy has only in-frame clones and lacks some. The data show approximately 21,000 clones, around 82% seen once. The TCR originated in a human donor with melanoma. The sequenced sample was CD8+ T cells sorted from blood (inferred from file names), obtained from a patient given nivolumab and ipilimumab in sequence. The genes are TRBV5-1 and TRBJ1-2; D gene uncertain. CDR3 bases: TGCGCCAGCCAGGTTCGAAAGACCTATGGCTACACCTTC. Translating it yields CASQVRKTYGYTF.